The 16 T cell receptor beta chains in this list originate from one sample, sequenced in a study of shared clonotypes between healthy human individuals. Profiling relied on immunoSEQ multiplex PCR, and the TCRdb table lists in-frame clones only, not all of them. Of roughly 1 million clones listed, more than 75% were seen once; the top ten hold around 0.47%. Sequences were obtained from memory CD4+ T cells from PBMCs. Subset denoted: CD45RA-negative fraction. These receptors all come from a man between 18 and 35 years old in good health. Some clones in this sample may be carry-over from other donors' samples.

The chain employs TRBV6-1 and TRBJ1-2; D perhaps matches TRBD1 (5 bases). V lost 6 bases to trimming and J lost 5 bases, with 13 bases between them. Looked up from germline, CDR1 is MNHNS and CDR2 is SASEGT. The CDR3 is 13 amino acids. The DNA for the CDR3 is TGTGCCAGCAGACAGACAGCGAATTATGGCTACACCTTC. The encoded protein is CASRQTANYGYTF.

The table lists this clone with a count of one. The chain links TRBV7-2 to TRBJ2-7; weak D call: TRBD2 (5 bases). V was pared by 7 bases and J by 4 bases, with 8 bases between. CDR1 and CDR2 (germline): SGHTA, FQGNSA. The CDR3 runs to 11 residues. Here the CDR3 DNA reads TGTGCCAGCACCGTAGCGTACGAGCAGTACTTC. Protein product: CASTVAYEQYF.

J is TRBJ1-4 and V is TRBV30; D gene uncertain. This CDR3 is 14 amino acids long. The germline CDR1 and CDR2 sequences are GTSNPN and SVGIG (reference sequence). Trimming stripped 0 bases from V and 7 bases from J, with 12 bases between. DNA of the CDR3: TGTGCCTGGAGTGTACCCTATGGGGTTGAAAAACTGTTTTTT. Translation gives CAWSVPYGVEKLFF.

The table lists this clone with a few counts. The chain couples TRBV6-6 to TRBJ2-3, with D possibly matching TRBD2 (7 bases). V was clipped by 2 bases and J by 3 bases, with 12 bases between them. Germline V lookup: CDR1 MNHNY, CDR2 SVGAGI (reference sequence). CDR3 length: 15 residues. The CDR3: CASSYPRGQTDTQYF. As DNA, the CDR3 is TGTGCCAGCAGTTACCCGCGGGGGCAGACAGATACGCAGTATTTT.

V and J are TRBV5-6 and TRBJ2-3; D remains unclear. The CDR3 spans 12 residues. Germline assignment: CDR1 SGHDT and CDR2 YYEEEE. Trimming took off 6 bases at V and 6 bases at J, with 11 bases between the two ends. CDR3 sequence: CASNVRWDTQYF. CDR3 bases: TGTGCCAGCAACGTTCGGTGGGATACGCAGTATTTT. The variable domain in full, with the rest retrieved from reference TRBV5-6 and TRBJ2-3, is DAGVTQSPTHLIKTRGQQVTLRCSPKSGHDTVSWYQQALGQGPQFIFQYYEEEERQRGNFPDRFSGHQFPNYSSELNVNALLLGDSALYLCASNVRWDTQYFGPGTRLTVL.

This chain links TRBV6-5 with TRBJ1-1; no definite D call. Germline CDR1 is MNHEY and CDR2 is SVGAGI. V was cut by 6 bases and J by 1 base, with 12 bases left in between. The CDR3 length is 14 residues. CDR3 in amino acids: CASRPDIGNTEAFF. As DNA, the CDR3 is TGTGCCAGCAGACCCGACATCGGGAACACTGAAGCTTTCTTT.

This sequence joins TRBV27 and TRBJ2-4; D is undetermined. V gave up 10 bases and J gave up 0 bases, with 10 bases separating them. CDR3 size: 13 residues. Germline loops: CDR1 MNHEY, CDR2 SMNVEV (reference sequence). This chain's CDR3 is CATRTSAKNIQYF. The CDR3 DNA is TGTGCCACCCGGACGTCAGCCAAAAACATTCAGTACTTC.

This chain connects TRBV11-2 to TRBJ2-6, with 8 nucleotides matching TRBD1. Germline trimming cut 0 bases from V and 3 bases from J; bases unmatched to any gene: 7. The CDR3 runs 18 residues. Germline loops: CDR1 SGHAT, CDR2 FQNNGV. The DNA of the CDR3 is TGTGCCAGCAGCTTAGATTTGCAGGGGGCGGTTGGGGCCAACGTCCTGACTTTC. It specifies CASSLDLQGAVGANVLTF.

The J gene is TRBJ1-1, the V gene TRBV7-9; tentatively, D is TRBD1 (5 bases). The CDR3 totals 13 residues. Germline-derived CDR1 and CDR2 are SEHNR and FQNEAQ (reference sequence). The ends were cut back, 1 base at V and 8 bases at J, with 11 bases in the middle. The CDR3 nucleotides read TGTGCCAGCAGCTTAGGCCAGGGACTAGAAGCTTTCTTT. This sequence encodes CASSLGQGLEAFF.

The chain joins TRBV19 to TRBJ2-1; tentatively, D is TRBD1 or TRBD2 (5 bases each). V was clipped by 4 bases and J by 2 bases, with 9 bases between them. The CDR3 extends over 14 amino acids. The germline V gene encodes CDR1 LNHDA and CDR2 SQIVND (reference sequence). The CDR3 region is CASSTGTAYNEQFF. In nucleotides, the CDR3 is TGTGCCAGTAGTACCGGGACGGCCTACAATGAGCAGTTCTTC.

The V and J genes are TRBV18 and TRBJ2-3; 11 bases fit TRBD2. Germline values: CDR1 KGHSH, CDR2 LQKENI. The trim removed 3 bases at V and 4 bases at J, leaving 3 bases unmatched. The CDR3 covers 15 residues. CDR3: CASSPGLAVSDTQYF. The DNA of the CDR3 is TGTGCCAGCTCACCGGGACTAGCGGTCTCAGATACGCAGTATTTT.

The chain recombines TRBV7-2 with TRBJ1-5; no firm D call. Germline V gene data show CDR1 as SGHTA and CDR2 as FQGNSA. Trimming took off 1 base at V and 1 base at J, with 14 bases between the two ends. The CDR3 runs 17 residues. This CDR3 is CASSLDQTPRSNQPQHF. CDR3 coding DNA: TGTGCCAGCAGCTTAGATCAGACACCGCGAAGCAATCAGCCCCAGCATTTT.

This clone turned up a few times. CDR3 protein: CASSYSSGDRPVQYF. The CDR3 DNA is TGTGCCAGCAGTTACTCGTCGGGTGACAGGCCGGTGCAGTACTTC. The genes are TRBV6-5 and TRBJ2-7; possibly TRBD1 for D (6 bases). The germline V gene has CDR1 MNHEY and CDR2 SVGAGI. The CDR3 sequence is 15 residues long. The V gene lost 0 bases and the J gene lost 9 bases, with 18 bases spanning the gap.

The rearrangement joins TRBV30 to TRBJ2-3; tentatively, D is TRBD1 (6 bases). V lost 4 bases and J 0 bases, leaving 11 bases between the germline ends. This CDR3 spans 14 amino acids. Germline V gene sequence: CDR1 GTSNPN, CDR2 SVGIG (reference sequence). CDR3 sequence reads: CAWTRTASTDTQYF. The CDR3 coding sequence is TGTGCCTGGACCCGGACAGCTAGCACAGATACGCAGTATTTT. Drawing the rest from reference TRBV30 and TRBJ2-3, the complete variable domain is SQTIHQWPATLVQPVGSPLSLECTVEGTSNPNLYWYRQAAGRGLQLLFYSVGIGQISSEVPQNLSASRPQDRQFILSSKKLLLSDSGFYLCAWTRTASTDTQYFGPGTRLTVL.

The chain couples TRBV25-1 to TRBJ2-1, with 15 bases identical to TRBD2. CDR1 and CDR2 from the germline V gene are MGHDK and SYGVNS. J was trimmed by 7 bases and V by 4 bases; bases with no gene match: 2. The CDR3 extends over 15 amino acids. Here the CDR3 reads CASSVGTSGRNEQFF. The DNA for the CDR3 is TGTGCCAGCAGTGTCGGGACTAGCGGGAGGAATGAGCAGTTCTTC.

This clone was picked up many times. CDR3 protein: CATSTWTSGSSDTQYF. The CDR3 bases are TGTGCCACCAGCACCTGGACTAGCGGGAGTTCAGATACGCAGTATTTT. The V and J genes are TRBV15 and TRBJ2-3; 13 bases align to TRBD2. After removal of 4 bases from V and 4 bases from J, the junction contained 5 bases not matched to a gene. The CDR3 extends over 16 amino acids. Germline CDR1 and CDR2: LNHNV and YYDKDF (reference sequence).